Below, 26 T cell receptor beta chains from the same sample are listed, as sequenced in a study of cytomegalovirus exposure and HLA in healthy donors (TCRdb year 2017). Library creation used the immunoSEQ multiplex PCR assay. For the multiplex PCR, a mixture combining 60 forward primers for TCR Vbeta segments and 13 reverse primers for TCR Jbeta segments was used. This immuneACCESS table, as held by TCRdb, lists in-frame sequences with V and J called but not all clones. Of the missing ones, under half trace to an unresolved V gene in checked studies; the others have no known cause. The sample has more than 85,000 clones on record, 65% to 90% of them singletons. The top ten constitute approximately 7.2% of the sample. The sample taken for sequencing was PBMCs. Receptor source: a man younger than 45 in good health and CMV-seropositive.

For this clone: The sample carries other DNA sequences with the same CDR3. The chain has TRBV10-3 and TRBJ2-5, with D possibly being TRBD2 (7 bases). The CDR3 runs to 14 residues. The V gene lost 3 bases and the J gene lost 1 base, with 9 bases spanning the gap. Looked up from germline, CDR1 is ENHRY and CDR2 is SYGVKD. The CDR3: CAISERGAQETQYF. The CDR3 nucleotides are TGTGCCATCAGTGAACGGGGGGCCCAAGAGACCCAGTACTTC.

The chain couples TRBV20-1 to TRBJ1-2; a weak D match, TRBD1 (6 bases). Germline values: CDR1 DFQATT, CDR2 SNEGSKA (reference sequence). This CDR3 is 11 amino acids long. V was trimmed by 5 bases and J by 7 bases, leaving 11 bases between them. CDR3 residues: CSAPLRGGYTF. CDR3 nucleotide sequence: TGCAGTGCTCCTCTCAGGGGTGGCTACACCTTC.

The CDR3 protein is CASSQGGWDSRKNIQYF. The CDR3 nucleotides read TGCGCCAGCAGCCAAGGGGGGTGGGACAGCCGAAAAAACATTCAGTACTTC. This sequence joins TRBV4-1 and TRBJ2-4; 7 bases agree with TRBD1. CDR1 is MGHRA, CDR2 YSYEKL, per germline. V gave up 1 base and J gave up 4 bases; unmatched junction bases: 10. The CDR3 is 17 amino acids.

The chain uses TRBV2 and TRBJ2-7, with 7 bases identical to TRBD1. Germline assignment: CDR1 SNHLY and CDR2 FYNNEI. V trimming: 7 bases; J trimming: 3 bases; junction bases outside the gene matches: 3. The CDR3 runs 12 residues. In DNA form, the CDR3 reads TGTGCCAGCACCCGGGACAGCTACGAGCAGTACTTC. This sequence encodes CASTRDSYEQYF.

V gene TRBV9 combines with J gene TRBJ2-2, with D unclear. The ends were cut back, 0 bases at V and 4 bases at J, with 10 bases in the middle. The length of the CDR3 is 15 residues. The germline V gene encodes CDR1 SGDLS and CDR2 YYNGEE. This chain's CDR3 is CASSVGLSGTGELFF. CDR3 DNA sequence: TGTGCCAGCAGCGTAGGCCTCTCGGGCACCGGGGAGCTGTTTTTT.

J is TRBJ1-1 and V is TRBV5-1; D remains ambiguous. Germline assignment: CDR1 SGHRS and CDR2 YFSETQ. The CDR3 is 14 residues long. The V end was cut by 0 bases, the J end by 1 base, with 7 bases between. The CDR3 loop is CASSLGTENTEAFF. Written as DNA, the CDR3 is TGCGCCAGCAGCTTGGGTACAGAGAACACTGAAGCTTTCTTT.

The chain is built from TRBV4-2 and TRBJ2-1; 10 nucleotides match TRBD1. V trimming: 0 bases; J trimming: 4 bases; junction bases outside the gene matches: 9. Germline lookup yields CDR1 LGHNA and CDR2 YNFKEQ. This CDR3 comprises 18 residues. CDR3 sequence: CASSQDNLRTGGYNEQFF. The CDR3 DNA reads as TGTGCCAGCAGCCAAGATAATCTCCGGACAGGGGGTTACAATGAGCAGTTCTTC.

The chain carries TRBV28 and TRBJ1-5, with 9 nucleotides matching TRBD1. Trimming cost V 10 bases and J 6 bases; bases outside gene matches: 4. The CDR3 spans 12 residues. Germline CDR1 and CDR2: MDHEN and SYDVKM. The CDR3 sequence is CATQGAGQPQHF. The CDR3 DNA is TGTGCCACACAGGGGGCGGGTCAGCCCCAGCATTTT.

This clone was found a few times. The chain has TRBV30 and TRBJ2-1; a possible D gene is TRBD1 (6 bases). Germline V gene lookup returns CDR1 GTSNPN and CDR2 SVGIG (reference sequence). Trimming pared 2 bases from V and 6 bases from J, leaving 8 bases between. This CDR3 contains 12 residues. The CDR3 DNA follows: TGTGCCTGGAGTCACAGGGTCAATGAGCAGTTCTTC. This translates into CAWSHRVNEQFF.

V usage is TRBV13 and J usage is TRBJ1-1; 9 bases align to TRBD1. Per the germline V gene, CDR1 is PRHDT and CDR2 is FYEKMQ (reference sequence). This CDR3 is 14 amino acids long. J gave up 5 bases and V 5 bases, and 6 bases lay outside the gene matches. The CDR3 sequence: CASSHGTGRTEAFF. DNA of the CDR3: TGTGCCAGCAGCCACGGGACAGGGCGGACTGAAGCTTTCTTT.

CDR3 coding DNA: TGTGCCAGCAGGATACAGGGTAACACTGAAGCTTTCTTT. This translates into CASRIQGNTEAFF. The V gene is TRBV28, the J gene TRBJ1-1; D possibly corresponds to TRBD1 (6 bases). This CDR3 has 13 amino acids. The V gene's germline CDR1 is MDHEN and CDR2 SYDVKM. V lost 6 bases to trimming and J lost 2 bases, with 10 bases between them.

This rearrangement joins TRBV5-1 to TRBJ2-7; no clear D. Trimming left V 0 bases short and J 6 bases short, with 7 bases between. Germline V CDR1 and CDR2: SGHRS, YFSETQ. This CDR3 is 12 amino acids long. The CDR3 spells CASSLDTPEQYF. The CDR3 bases are TGCGCCAGCAGCTTGGATACACCCGAGCAGTACTTC.

The J gene is TRBJ2-7, the V gene TRBV6-1, with TRBD1 as a possible D gene (5 bases). Trimming took 10 bases from V and 2 from J, leaving 15 bases between them. This CDR3 region has 13 residues. Germline CDR1 is MNHNS and CDR2 is SASEGT. The CDR3 loop is CAIQQVSTYEQYF. The CDR3 DNA reads TGTGCCATTCAACAGGTATCCACCTACGAGCAGTACTTC.

This clone was seen a handful of times. CDR3 nucleotide sequence: TGTGCCATCAGTGGGAGCGGGGGGGTCTCCTACGAGCAGTACTTC. Translated: CAISGSGGVSYEQYF. V usage is TRBV10-3 and J usage is TRBJ2-7; TRBD2 agrees at 10 bases. The CDR3 spans 15 residues. The germline CDR1 and CDR2 sequences are ENHRY and SYGVKD. V lost 4 bases, J lost 0 bases, and 3 bases stayed unmatched.

This sequence joins TRBV13 and TRBJ2-2; the match to TRBD2 covers 9 bases. V shed 6 bases and J 4 bases; nucleotides not matched to a gene: 6. CDR3 length: 15 amino acids. Germline assignment: CDR1 PRHDT and CDR2 FYEKMQ (reference sequence). The CDR3 nucleotides are TGTGCCAGCAGAAGACTAGCGGCAAGCACCGGGGAGCTGTTTTTT. Its protein is CASRRLAASTGELFF.

The chain carries TRBV7-9 and TRBJ2-7, with D possibly being TRBD1 (5 bases). Trimming removed 4 bases at V and 6 bases at J, with 10 bases between. The CDR3 is 12 residues long. The germline V gene encodes CDR1 SEHNR and CDR2 FQNEAQ (reference sequence). Written as DNA, the CDR3 is TGTGCCAGCAGCTCCAGGGATGGCGAGCAGTACTTC. The encoded protein is CASSSRDGEQYF.

This clone was counted between two and nine times. The CDR3 DNA follows: TGTGCCAGCGCCCGAACAGGACCCCAGCATTTT. Translated: CASARTGPQHF. The chain joins TRBV6-1 to TRBJ1-5, with D possibly being TRBD1 (5 bases). This CDR3 has 11 residues. The V end was cut by 8 bases, the J end by 10 bases, with 12 bases between. Germline values: CDR1 MNHNS, CDR2 SASEGT.

The chain is built from TRBV15 and TRBJ1-5; 7 nucleotides agree with TRBD1. V was clipped by 3 bases and J by 0 bases; unmatched bases: 2. Germline CDR1 reads LNHNV; CDR2 reads YYDKDF (reference sequence). The CDR3 spans 15 residues. This CDR3 reads CATSSGTASNQPQHF. The CDR3 region has the DNA TGTGCCACCAGCAGTGGGACAGCTAGCAATCAGCCCCAGCATTTT.

The chain recombines TRBV5-1 with TRBJ2-5, with D hard to call. The CDR3 consists of 16 residues. V lost 2 bases and J lost 0, with 14 bases in between. Per germline, CDR1 SGHRS and CDR2 YFSETQ. CDR3 in DNA: TGCGCCAGCAGCTTAATGGTGCCAGGCAACCAAGAGACCCAGTACTTC. It specifies CASSLMVPGNQETQYF. Based on the CDR3 plus reference TRBV5-1 and TRBJ2-5, the full variable domain is KAGVTQTPRYLIKTRGQQVTLSCSPISGHRSVSWYQQTPGQGLQFLFEYFSETQRNKGNFPGRFSGRQFSNSRSEMNVSTLELGDSALYLCASSLMVPGNQETQYFGPGTRLLVL.

This chain links TRBV5-4 with TRBJ2-7; the D gene is possibly TRBD1 (6 bases). CDR1 SGHNT and CDR2 YYREEE come from the germline V gene (reference sequence). The length of the CDR3 is 14 residues. Trimming removed 0 bases from V and 2 bases from J, with 9 bases in between. The CDR3 spells CASSLGQDPYEQYF. In nucleotides, the CDR3 is TGTGCCAGCAGCTTGGGACAGGACCCCTACGAGCAGTACTTC.

The chain joins TRBV5-1 to TRBJ2-2, with TRBD1 as a possible D gene (5 bases). V was pared by 3 bases and J by 3 bases, with 12 bases between. The germline V gene encodes CDR1 SGHRS and CDR2 YFSETQ. The CDR3 loop spans 15 amino acids. The CDR3 DNA is TGCGCCAGCAGCTGGCAGGGTGCCGACACCGGGGAGCTGTTTTTT. Translating it yields CASSWQGADTGELFF.

The table lists this clone with a count of one. The V call is TRBV19, the J call TRBJ1-1, with D tentatively TRBD1 (6 bases). V dropped 6 bases and J dropped 4 bases, with 15 bases sitting between them. The CDR3 runs 14 residues. In germline, CDR1 is LNHDA, CDR2 SQIVND (reference sequence). CDR3 loop: CASSLDSRGTEAFF. The CDR3 nucleotides read TGTGCCAGTAGCCTGGACAGCCGGGGCACTGAAGCTTTCTTT.

The chain is built from TRBV30 and TRBJ2-2; D gene ambiguous. Trimming took 8 bases from V and 1 from J, leaving 17 bases between them. The CDR3 has 15 amino acids. Looked up from germline, CDR1 is GTSNPN and CDR2 is SVGIG (reference sequence). CDR3 sequence reads: CAKDLTGGNTGELFF. In DNA form, the CDR3 reads TGTGCCAAAGACCTCACGGGTGGGAACACCGGGGAGCTGTTTTTT.

The V and J genes are TRBV6-6 and TRBJ1-2; TRBD1 is a possible D gene (6 bases). Trimming took 2 bases from V and 4 from J, leaving 17 bases between them. The CDR3 runs to 16 residues. From germline, CDR1 is MNHNY and CDR2 SVGAGI (reference sequence). The DNA of the CDR3 is TGTGCCAGCAGTTACGACCTTACAGGGTTGTCCTATGGCTACACCTTC. Its protein product is CASSYDLTGLSYGYTF.

This clone was observed a handful of times. V is TRBV29-1 and J is TRBJ1-1; D uncertain. CDR1 and CDR2 (germline): SQVTM, ANQGSEA. V lost 3 bases and J 4 bases, leaving 9 bases between the germline ends. There are 12 residues in the CDR3. The CDR3 loop is CSVDSSRTEAFF. CDR3 DNA sequence: TGCAGCGTTGATTCTTCGCGCACTGAAGCTTTCTTT. Based on the CDR3 plus reference TRBV29-1 and TRBJ1-1, the full variable domain is SAVISQKPSRDICQRGTSLTIQCQVDSQVTMMFWYRQQPGQSLTLIATANQGSEATYESGFVIDKFPISRPNLTFSTLTVSNMSPEDSSIYLCSVDSSRTEAFFGQGTRLTVV.

This clone has only a few counts. The V call is TRBV9, the J call TRBJ2-7; D perhaps matches TRBD1 (6 bases). Between the trimmed V and J ends, which lost 2 bases and 3 bases, there was a span of 15 bases. This CDR3 contains 15 residues. Germline V CDR1 and CDR2: SGDLS, YYNGEE. This CDR3 reads CASSVQDGTYYEQYF. The CDR3, as DNA: TGTGCCAGCAGCGTCCAAGACGGGACATACTACGAGCAGTACTTC.